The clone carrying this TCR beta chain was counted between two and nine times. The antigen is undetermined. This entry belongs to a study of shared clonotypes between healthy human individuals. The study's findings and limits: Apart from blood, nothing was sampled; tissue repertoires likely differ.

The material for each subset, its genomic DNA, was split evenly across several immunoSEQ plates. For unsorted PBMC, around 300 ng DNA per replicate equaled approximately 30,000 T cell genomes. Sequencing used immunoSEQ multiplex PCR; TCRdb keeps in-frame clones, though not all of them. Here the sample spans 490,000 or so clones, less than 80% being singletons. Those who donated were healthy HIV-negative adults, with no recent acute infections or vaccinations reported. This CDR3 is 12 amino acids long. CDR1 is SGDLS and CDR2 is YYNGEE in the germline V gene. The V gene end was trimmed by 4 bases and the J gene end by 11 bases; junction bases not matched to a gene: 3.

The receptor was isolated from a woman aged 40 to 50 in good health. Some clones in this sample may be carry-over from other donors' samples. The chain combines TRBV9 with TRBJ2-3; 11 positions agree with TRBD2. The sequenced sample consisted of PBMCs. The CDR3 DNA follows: TGTGCCAGCAGCCCGGGACTAGCGGTGCAGTATTTT. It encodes CASSPGLAVQYF.